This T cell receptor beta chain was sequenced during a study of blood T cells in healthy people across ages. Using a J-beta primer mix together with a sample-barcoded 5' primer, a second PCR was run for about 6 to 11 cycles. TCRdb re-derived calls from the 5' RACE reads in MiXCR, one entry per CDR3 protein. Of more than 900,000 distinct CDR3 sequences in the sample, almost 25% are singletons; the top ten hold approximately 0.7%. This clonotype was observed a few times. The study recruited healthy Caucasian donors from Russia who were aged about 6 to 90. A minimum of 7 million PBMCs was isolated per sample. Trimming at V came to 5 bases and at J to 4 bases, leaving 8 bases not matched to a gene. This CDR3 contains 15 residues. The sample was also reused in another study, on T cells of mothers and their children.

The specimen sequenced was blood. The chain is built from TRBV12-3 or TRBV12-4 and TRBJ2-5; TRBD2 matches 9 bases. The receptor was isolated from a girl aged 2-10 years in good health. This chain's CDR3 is CASSASGGQGETQYF. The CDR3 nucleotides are TGTGCCAGCAGTGCAAGCGGGGGGCAAGGAGAGACCCAGTACTTC.